Listed here are 30 T cell receptor beta chains from one sample, sequenced in a study of molecular identifiers for immune sequencing clone quantification. TCRdb itself ran the PCR reads through MiXCR, one entry per CDR3 protein. The data hold about half a million distinct CDR3 sequences, with around 21% observed a single time. The sequenced material came from naive CD8+ T cells from blood, with Jurkat cell RNA spiked in. Subset given: FACS-sorted CD8+CD4-CCR7+CD45RA+ naive T cells. These TCRs come from a human donor in good health. Some libraries in this study had Jurkat cell RNA spiked in.

This clonotype was observed at least ten times. The chain joins TRBV27 to TRBJ1-4; 9 positions agree with TRBD1. The CDR3 loop spans 15 amino acids. Germline V gene lookup returns CDR1 MNHEY and CDR2 SMNVEV (reference sequence). V shed 2 bases, J shed 6 bases, and the junction held 4 bases outside the gene matches. This CDR3 is CASSLQTGGYEKLFF. CDR3 DNA: TGTGCCAGCAGTTTACAGACAGGGGGATATGAAAAACTGTTTTTT.

The chain employs TRBV19 and TRBJ1-1, with 7 bases identical to TRBD1. Germline CDR1 LNHDA, CDR2 SQIVND (reference sequence). V was clipped by 5 bases and J by 7 bases; unmatched bases: 7. The CDR3 loop spans 13 amino acids. CDR3 DNA sequence: TGTGCCAGTAGTGACGGGGACAGCCTTGAAGCTTTCTTT. Its translation: CASSDGDSLEAFF.

This chain connects TRBV29-1 to TRBJ2-1; 12 positions agree with TRBD2. V lost 3 bases, J lost 7 bases, and 7 bases stayed unmatched. Germline CDR1 SQVTM, CDR2 ANQGSEA. The CDR3 runs 15 residues. CDR3 region: CSVDLASGRGNEQFF. The CDR3 DNA sequence: TGCAGCGTTGACCTCGCTAGCGGGAGGGGAAATGAGCAGTTCTTC.

Regarding this clonotype: This may be a read error: a much more frequent sequence differs by one nucleotide. The chain links TRBV30 to TRBJ2-7; no firm D call. The CDR3 spans 12 residues. Germline CDR1 is GTSNPN and CDR2 is SVGIG (reference sequence). V dropped 8 bases and J dropped 5 bases, with 16 bases sitting between them. CDR3 sequence (DNA): TGTGCCAGGGAACCCCTCACGGACGAGCAGTACTTC. Translated: CAREPLTDEQYF.

With regard to this clonotype: A clone one base away is much larger, so this may be a read error. This chain links TRBV18 with TRBJ1-1; D gene uncertain. This CDR3 contains 14 residues. Germline assignment: CDR1 KGHSH and CDR2 LQKENI. CDR3 coding DNA: TGTGCCAGCACACCACCCGGGAGCGGCACTGAAGCTTTCTTT. It is translated as CASTPPGSGTEAFF.

As for this clonotype: A much larger clonotype is one base distant, so this may be a read error. This rearrangement joins TRBV7-9 to TRBJ2-1; the match to TRBD2 covers 8 bases. This CDR3 is built from 16 residues. The germline V gene has CDR1 SEHNR and CDR2 FQNEAQ (reference sequence). The chain's CDR3 is CASSQKISGVYNVQFF. In DNA form, the CDR3 reads TGTGCCAGCAGCCAGAAGATTAGCGGGGTATACAATGTGCAGTTCTTC.

This clonotype has a handful of counts. This chain uses TRBV20-1 with TRBJ2-7; D is uncertain. The CDR3 runs to 12 residues. V lost 3 bases, J lost 4 bases, and 10 bases lay in between. CDR1 and CDR2 (germline): DFQATT, SNEGSKA (reference sequence). DNA for the CDR3: TGCAGTGCTAGGACCCGCCAATACGAGCAGTACTTC. Protein product: CSARTRQYEQYF.

This clonotype showed up many times. The V gene is TRBV4-3, the J gene TRBJ2-2; 7 bases align to TRBD2. The CDR3 spans 16 residues. Germline CDR1 and CDR2: LGHNA and YSLEER. V dropped 0 bases and J dropped 6; count of bases not matched to a gene: 7. CDR3 amino acids: CASSQDLQGGAGELFF. DNA for the CDR3: TGCGCCAGCAGCCAAGATCTCCAGGGAGGGGCCGGGGAGCTGTTTTTT.

On this clonotype itself: This sequence may be a read error, since a much larger clone differs from it by one base. This CDR3 is missing its conserved last phenylalanine or tryptophan, likely due to a read error. DNA of the CDR3: TGTGCCAGCAGCTCATTGGGACTAGCTGACTACGAGCAGTACTCC. Its protein product is CASSSLGLADYEQYS. The chain couples TRBV5-6 to TRBJ2-7; 9 bases map to TRBD2. The trim removed 3 bases at V and 3 bases at J, leaving 7 bases unmatched. From germline, CDR1 is SGHDT and CDR2 YYEEEE. The CDR3 has 15 amino acids.

This clonotype came up many times. The J gene is TRBJ2-4, the V gene TRBV9; D may be TRBD1 (5 bases). Germline loops: CDR1 SGDLS, CDR2 YYNGEE. This CDR3 is 13 amino acids long. Trimming pared 0 bases from V and 7 bases from J, leaving 8 bases between. CDR3 in amino acids: CASSVADSNIQYF. The CDR3 DNA sequence: TGTGCCAGCAGCGTAGCTGACAGCAACATTCAGTACTTC.

This clonotype was observed at least ten times. The chain recombines TRBV6-5 with TRBJ2-5; TRBD2 matches at 8 bases. The CDR3 runs 16 residues. Losses at the gene ends were 0 bases for V and 6 bases for J; bases not matched to a gene: 9. Germline CDR1 MNHEY, CDR2 SVGAGI. The DNA for the CDR3 is TGTGCCAGCAGTTACTCTCGAGCGGGAGAAGGGAAGACCCAGTACTTC. Residues: CASSYSRAGEGKTQYF.

This clonotype was observed at least ten times. V gene TRBV7-6 combines with J gene TRBJ1-1, with D tentatively TRBD1 (6 bases). Germline V gives CDR1 SGHVS, CDR2 FNYEAQ. The V gene lost 0 bases and the J gene lost 6 bases, with 8 bases spanning the gap. The CDR3 consists of 13 residues. The CDR3 protein is CASSLARGSEAFF. The DNA of the CDR3 is TGTGCCAGCAGCTTAGCGAGGGGGTCTGAAGCTTTCTTT.

This clonotype has at least ten counts. This chain uses TRBV5-1 with TRBJ1-1; no firm D call. CDR3 size: 13 residues. V was clipped by 0 bases and J by 6 bases, with 9 bases between them. Germline V gene sequence: CDR1 SGHRS, CDR2 YFSETQ. This CDR3 is CASSLGPVAEAFF. The CDR3 nucleotides read TGCGCCAGCAGCTTGGGTCCGGTCGCTGAAGCTTTCTTT. Supplemented by reference TRBV5-1 and TRBJ1-1, the full variable domain reads KAGVTQTPRYLIKTRGQQVTLSCSPISGHRSVSWYQQTPGQGLQFLFEYFSETQRNKGNFPGRFSGRQFSNSRSEMNVSTLELGDSALYLCASSLGPVAEAFFGQGTRLTVV.

This clonotype showed up many times. One junction end does not reproduce the germline sequence, and a read error may be involved. This sequence joins TRBV5-1 and TRBJ2-3; D call uncertain. The CDR3 has 12 residues. CDR1 and CDR2 from the germline V gene are SGHRS and YFSETQ. The CDR3 region is CASSLSTDTQYF. Here the CDR3 DNA reads TGTGCCAGCAGCCTCAGTACAGATACGCAGTATTTT.

On this clonotype itself: Being one base from a much bigger clone, this may be a read error. The V call is TRBV7-2, the J call TRBJ2-3; the D is unclear. Trimming cost V 8 bases and J 2 bases, with 11 bases left between them. Germline V lookup: CDR1 SGHTA, CDR2 FQGNSA. This CDR3 has 13 residues. The CDR3 loop is CASGWALTDTQYF. The DNA for the CDR3 is TGTGCCAGCGGCTGGGCTCTCACAGATACGCAGTATTTT.

This clonotype has only a few counts. This rearrangement joins TRBV3-1 to TRBJ1-2; 8 bases fit TRBD1. Looked up from germline, CDR1 is LGHDT and CDR2 is YNNKEL (reference sequence). There are 14 residues in the CDR3. After removal of 4 bases from V and 4 bases from J, the junction contained 5 bases not matched to a gene. The CDR3 DNA reads TGTGCCAGCAGCCGGGACAGGAGCTCCTATGGCTACACCTTC. This gives the protein CASSRDRSSYGYTF.

Regarding this clonotype: A much larger clone is a single base away; this may be a read error. V and J are TRBV29-1 and TRBJ2-5; the D call may be TRBD1 or TRBD2 (6 bases each). Germline V gene lookup returns CDR1 SQVTM and CDR2 ANQGSEA. The CDR3 runs to 15 residues. The DNA for the CDR3 is TGCGGCGCTTACGATGGGGGGCGCGTACAAGAGACCCAGTACTTC. This sequence encodes CGAYDGGRVQETQYF.

V gene TRBV3-1 combines with J gene TRBJ1-4, with no clear D. The CDR3 runs to 15 residues. Deletions cut 4 bases from V and 3 bases from J, with 12 bases between. CDR1 and CDR2 from the germline V gene are LGHDT and YNNKEL (reference sequence). The CDR3 nucleotides are TGTGCCAGCAGCCCGTGGGTAGCACCTAATGAAAAACTGTTTTTT. This codes for CASSPWVAPNEKLFF.

This clonotype was observed many times. The CDR3 DNA follows: TGTGCCAGCAGTTACTCGGCCAGACAACAAGAGACCCAGTACTTC. This encodes CASSYSARQQETQYF. This chain joins TRBV6-2 or TRBV6-3 and TRBJ2-5; the D is unclear. The CDR3 sequence is 15 residues long. Germline V lookup: CDR1 MNHEY, CDR2 SVGEGT. With 0 bases removed from V and 2 bases from J, the gap between germline ends came to 10 bases.

The chain couples TRBV28 to TRBJ1-1; 7 bases are shared with TRBD1. The CDR3 is 14 amino acids. The germline gives CDR1 MDHEN, CDR2 SYDVKM. Trimming cost V 3 bases and J 3 bases; bases outside gene matches: 4. The CDR3 coding sequence is TGTGCCAGCAGTTTTAGGGGGCTGGACACTGAAGCTTTCTTT. This gives the protein CASSFRGLDTEAFF. The whole variable domain, remainder taken from reference TRBV28 and TRBJ1-1, is DVKVTQSSRYLVKRTGEKVFLECVQDMDHENMFWYRQDPGLGLRLIYFSYDVKMKEKGDIPEGYSVSREKKERFSLILESASTNQTSMYLCASSFRGLDTEAFFGQGTRLTVV.

As for this clonotype: At one end, the junction sequence differs from germline, possibly due to a read error. V usage is TRBV7-8 and J usage is TRBJ1-5, with a possible D match to TRBD1 (6 bases). This CDR3 has 15 residues. Germline CDR1 reads SGHVS; CDR2 reads FQNEAQ. The chain's CDR3 is CASSLEQGINQPQNF. Here the CDR3 DNA reads TGTGCCAGCAGCTTAGAACAGGGAATAAATCAGCCCCAGAATTTT.

Comments on this clonotype: A much larger clone lies a single base off, so this may be a read error. The J gene is TRBJ2-7, the V gene TRBV12-3 or TRBV12-4; D gene unclear. V was clipped by 5 bases and J by 2 bases, with 13 bases between them. There are 14 residues in the CDR3. The CDR3 here is CASSLAVSTYEQYF. The CDR3 bases are TGTGCCAGCAGTCTGGCGGTCTCGACCTACGAGCAGTACTTC.

This clonotype showed up many times. The chain carries TRBV20-1 and TRBJ1-6, with 9 nucleotides matching TRBD1. Per the germline V gene, CDR1 is DFQATT and CDR2 is SNEGSKA (reference sequence). V gave up 5 bases and J gave up 1 base; unmatched junction bases: 6. This CDR3 comprises 16 residues. The CDR3 protein is CSARTGVASYNSPLHF. The CDR3 DNA reads TGCAGTGCTCGGACAGGGGTGGCGTCCTATAATTCACCCCTCCACTTT.

The CDR3, as DNA: TGTGCCAGCAGCGTAAAAGGTTTCAATGAGCAGTTCTTC. This encodes CASSVKGFNEQFF. The chain has TRBV9 and TRBJ2-1; D gene unclear. Germline loops: CDR1 SGDLS, CDR2 YYNGEE. The CDR3 is 13 residues long. The germline V and J ends were trimmed by 1 base and 6 bases, with 8 bases remaining between them.

This clonotype was counted between two and nine times. This chain links TRBV7-2 with TRBJ1-1; 7 positions match TRBD1. The junction had 7 bases not matched to a gene; V was cut back by 2 bases and J by 4 bases. Looked up from germline, CDR1 is SGHTA and CDR2 is FQGNSA. There are 15 residues in the CDR3. The CDR3 spells CASSLTSGGITEAFF. CDR3 DNA sequence: TGTGCCAGCAGCTTAACCTCAGGGGGGATCACTGAAGCTTTCTTT.

The sample holds many counts of this clonotype. This rearrangement joins TRBV6-5 to TRBJ1-4; D remains ambiguous. The germline gives CDR1 MNHEY, CDR2 SVGAGI. Trimming left V 2 bases short and J 6 bases short, with 10 bases between. The CDR3 is made up of 14 amino acids. Here the CDR3 reads CASSYNSGDEKLFF. DNA for the CDR3: TGTGCCAGCAGTTACAACTCAGGAGATGAAAAACTGTTTTTT.

V gene TRBV7-9 combines with J gene TRBJ2-7; no clear D. The CDR3 totals 12 residues. Trimming took 1 base from V and 8 from J, leaving 9 bases between them. Germline V gene data show CDR1 as SEHNR and CDR2 as FQNEAQ (reference sequence). Here the CDR3 DNA reads TGTGCCAGCAGCTTAGAACCTTTCAAGCAGTACTTC. The encoded protein is CASSLEPFKQYF.

Here the CDR3 reads CASSLEALGAYGYTF. DNA for the CDR3: TGTGCCAGCAGCTTAGAGGCCCTTGGCGCCTATGGCTACACCTTC. The genes are TRBV7-9 and TRBJ1-2; D uncertain. The CDR3 runs 15 residues. Trimming stripped 1 base from V and 4 bases from J, with 13 bases between. Germline V CDR1 and CDR2: SEHNR, FQNEAQ (reference sequence). The variable domain in full, with the rest retrieved from reference TRBV7-9 and TRBJ1-2, is DTGVSQNPRHKITKRGQNVTFRCDPISEHNRLYWYRQTLGQGPEFLTYFQNEAQLEKSRLLSDRFSAERPKGSFSTLEIQRTEQGDSAMYLCASSLEALGAYGYTFGSGTRLTVV.

This chain joins TRBV6-6 and TRBJ2-5; no reliable D call. Germline V gene lookup returns CDR1 MNHNY and CDR2 SVGAGI (reference sequence). The germline V and J ends were trimmed by 5 bases and 3 bases, with 19 bases remaining between them. This CDR3 has 16 residues. The CDR3, as DNA: TGTGCCAGCAGTACTCTGGGCCTTTCACCTGAAGAGACCCAGTACTTC. It encodes CASSTLGLSPEETQYF.

Details on this clonotype: Possible read error: a much larger clone is one base away. V and J are TRBV30 and TRBJ1-1, with D possibly TRBD1 on 6 matching bases. The CDR3 loop spans 14 amino acids. Germline V gene data show CDR1 as GTSNPN and CDR2 as SVGIG (reference sequence). The CDR3 reads CSWSVRWGHTEAFF. CDR3 in DNA: TGTTCCTGGAGTGTAAGGTGGGGGCACACTGAAGCTTTCTTT.